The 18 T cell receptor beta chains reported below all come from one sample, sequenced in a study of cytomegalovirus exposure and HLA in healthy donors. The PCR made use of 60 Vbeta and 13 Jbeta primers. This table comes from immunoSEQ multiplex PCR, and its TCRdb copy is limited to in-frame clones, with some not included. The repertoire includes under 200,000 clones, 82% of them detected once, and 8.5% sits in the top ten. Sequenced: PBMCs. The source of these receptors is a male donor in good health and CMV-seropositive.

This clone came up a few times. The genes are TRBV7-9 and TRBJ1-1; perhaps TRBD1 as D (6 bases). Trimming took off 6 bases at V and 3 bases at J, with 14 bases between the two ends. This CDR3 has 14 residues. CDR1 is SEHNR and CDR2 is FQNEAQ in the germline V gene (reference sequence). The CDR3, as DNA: TGTGCCAGCAGGGTAGGACAGAAGGACACTGAAGCTTTCTTT. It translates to CASRVGQKDTEAFF.

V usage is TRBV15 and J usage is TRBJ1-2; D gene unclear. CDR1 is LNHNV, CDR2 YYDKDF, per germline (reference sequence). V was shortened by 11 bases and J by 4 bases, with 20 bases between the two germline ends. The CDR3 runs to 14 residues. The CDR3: CACSSGTGFYGYTF. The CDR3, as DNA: TGTGCCTGCAGTTCGGGCACGGGGTTCTATGGCTACACCTTC.

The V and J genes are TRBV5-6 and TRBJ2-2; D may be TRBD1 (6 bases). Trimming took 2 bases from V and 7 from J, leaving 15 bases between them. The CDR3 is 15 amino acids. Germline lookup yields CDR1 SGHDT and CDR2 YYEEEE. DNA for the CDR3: TGTGCCAGCAGCTTTGGAAACCAGGGGATCGGGGAGCTGTTTTTT. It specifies CASSFGNQGIGELFF.

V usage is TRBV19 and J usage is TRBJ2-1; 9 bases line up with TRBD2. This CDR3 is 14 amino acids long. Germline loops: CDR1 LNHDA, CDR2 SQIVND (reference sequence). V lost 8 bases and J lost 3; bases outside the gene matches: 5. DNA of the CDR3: TGTGCCAGTCGACTAGCGGCGTACTACAATGAGCAGTTCTTC. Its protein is CASRLAAYYNEQFF.

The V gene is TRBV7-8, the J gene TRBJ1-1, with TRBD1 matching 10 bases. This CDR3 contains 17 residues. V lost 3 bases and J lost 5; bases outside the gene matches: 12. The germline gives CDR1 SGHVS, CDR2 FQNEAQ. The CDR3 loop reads CASSLGWTGGSRTEAFF. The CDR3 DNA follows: TGTGCCAGCAGCTTGGGGTGGACAGGGGGGTCCAGGACTGAAGCTTTCTTT.

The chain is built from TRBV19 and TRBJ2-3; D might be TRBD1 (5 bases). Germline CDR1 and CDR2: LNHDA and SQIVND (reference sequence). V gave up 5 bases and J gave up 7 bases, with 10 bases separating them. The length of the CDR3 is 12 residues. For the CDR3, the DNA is TGTGCCAGTAGTCTGGACACTTATACGCAGTATTTT. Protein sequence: CASSLDTYTQYF.

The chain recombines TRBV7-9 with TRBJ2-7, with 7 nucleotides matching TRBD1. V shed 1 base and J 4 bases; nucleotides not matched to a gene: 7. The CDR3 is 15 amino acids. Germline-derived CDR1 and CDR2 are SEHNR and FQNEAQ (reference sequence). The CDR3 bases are TGTGCCAGCAGCTTAGTTTCGACAGGGCAGTACGAGCAGTACTTC. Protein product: CASSLVSTGQYEQYF.

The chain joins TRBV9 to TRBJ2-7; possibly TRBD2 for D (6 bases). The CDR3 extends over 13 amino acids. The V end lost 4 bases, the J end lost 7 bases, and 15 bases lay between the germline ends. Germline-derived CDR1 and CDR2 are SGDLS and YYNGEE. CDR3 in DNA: TGTGCCAGCAGCACCGCGGGAACGGGGGAGCAGTACTTC. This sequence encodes CASSTAGTGEQYF. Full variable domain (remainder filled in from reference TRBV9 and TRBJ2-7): DSGVTQTPKHLITATGQRVTLRCSPRSGDLSVYWYQQSLDQGLQFLIQYYNGEERAKGNILERFSAQQFPDLHSELNLSSLELGDSALYFCASSTAGTGEQYFGPGTRLTVT.

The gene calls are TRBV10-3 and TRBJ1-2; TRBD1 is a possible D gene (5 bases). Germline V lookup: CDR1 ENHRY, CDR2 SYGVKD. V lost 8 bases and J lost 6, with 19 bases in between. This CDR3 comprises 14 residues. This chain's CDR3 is CAIGGLAGGDGYTF. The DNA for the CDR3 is TGTGCCATCGGAGGTCTAGCGGGAGGGGATGGCTACACCTTC.

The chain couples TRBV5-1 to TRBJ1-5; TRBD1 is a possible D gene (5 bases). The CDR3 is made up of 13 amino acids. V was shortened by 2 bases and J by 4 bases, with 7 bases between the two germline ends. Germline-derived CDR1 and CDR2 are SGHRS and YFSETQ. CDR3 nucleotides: TGCGCCAGCAGCTTCGACAGAAATCAGCCCCAGCATTTT. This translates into CASSFDRNQPQHF.

The CDR3 reads CASSMGQGRNTIYF. The CDR3 DNA is TGTGCCAGCAGCATGGGACAGGGCCGAAACACCATATATTTT. The chain is built from TRBV5-4 and TRBJ1-3; 9 bases are shared with TRBD1. The CDR3 extends over 14 amino acids. Germline loops: CDR1 SGHNT, CDR2 YYREEE (reference sequence). V was pared by 4 bases and J by 5 bases, with 4 bases of the junction left unmatched.

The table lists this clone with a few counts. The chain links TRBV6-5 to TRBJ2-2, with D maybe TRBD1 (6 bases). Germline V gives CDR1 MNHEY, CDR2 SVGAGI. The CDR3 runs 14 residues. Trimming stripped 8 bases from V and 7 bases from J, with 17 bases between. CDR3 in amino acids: CASVETGTHGELFF. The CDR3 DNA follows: TGTGCCAGCGTGGAGACAGGAACCCACGGGGAGCTGTTTTTT.

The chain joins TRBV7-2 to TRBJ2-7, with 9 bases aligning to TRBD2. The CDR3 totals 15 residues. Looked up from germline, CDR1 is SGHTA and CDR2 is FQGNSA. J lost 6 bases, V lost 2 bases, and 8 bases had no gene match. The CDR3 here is CASSLKGPAGGEQYF. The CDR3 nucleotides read TGTGCCAGCAGCTTAAAGGGGCCAGCGGGAGGCGAGCAGTACTTC. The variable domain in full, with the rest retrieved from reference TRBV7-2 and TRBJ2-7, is GAGVSQSPSNKVTEKGKDVELRCDPISGHTALYWYRQSLGQGLEFLIYFQGNSAPDKSGLPSDRFSAERTGGSVSTLTIQRTQQEDSAVYLCASSLKGPAGGEQYFGPGTRLTVT.

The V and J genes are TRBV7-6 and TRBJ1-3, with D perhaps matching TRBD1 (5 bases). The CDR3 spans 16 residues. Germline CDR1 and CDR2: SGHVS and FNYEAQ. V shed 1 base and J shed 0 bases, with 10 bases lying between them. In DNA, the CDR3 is TGTGCCAGCAGCTTAGGCCCAGGGAACTCTGGAAACACCATATATTTT. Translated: CASSLGPGNSGNTIYF.

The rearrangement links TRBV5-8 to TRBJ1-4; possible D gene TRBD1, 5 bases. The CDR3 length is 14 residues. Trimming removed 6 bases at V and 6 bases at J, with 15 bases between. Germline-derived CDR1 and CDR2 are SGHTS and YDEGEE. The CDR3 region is CASTRGVFYEKLFF. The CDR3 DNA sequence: TGTGCCAGCACCCGGGGGGTCTTCTATGAAAAACTGTTTTTT.

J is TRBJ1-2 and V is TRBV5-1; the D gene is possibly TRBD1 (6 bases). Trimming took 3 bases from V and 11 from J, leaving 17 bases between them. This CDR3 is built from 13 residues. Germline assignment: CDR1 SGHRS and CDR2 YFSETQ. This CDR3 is CASSSPGAASYTF. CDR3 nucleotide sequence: TGCGCCAGCAGCTCGCCAGGGGCGGCCTCGTACACCTTC.

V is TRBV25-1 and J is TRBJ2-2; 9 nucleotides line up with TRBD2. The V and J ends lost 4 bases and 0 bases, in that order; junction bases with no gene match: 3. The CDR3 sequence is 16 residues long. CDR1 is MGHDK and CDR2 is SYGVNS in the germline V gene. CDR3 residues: CASSGAGGTNTGELFF. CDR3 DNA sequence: TGTGCCAGCAGTGGAGCGGGGGGAACGAACACCGGGGAGCTGTTTTTT.

Here the CDR3 DNA reads TGTGCCAGCAGTTTATCGGACAGACGGGAAAAACTGTTTTTT. It codes for CASSLSDRREKLFF. The chain joins TRBV27 to TRBJ1-4; D may be TRBD1 (6 bases). The V end lost 0 bases, the J end lost 8 bases, and 10 bases lay between the germline ends. Germline assignment: CDR1 MNHEY and CDR2 SMNVEV (reference sequence). The CDR3 spans 14 residues.